This T cell receptor beta chain came from a study of patients and donors after allogeneic stem cell transplantation. V lost 1 base to trimming and J lost 6 bases, with 15 bases between them. This CDR3 is built from 15 residues. Germline V gene lookup returns CDR1 LGHDT and CDR2 YNNKEL (reference sequence). TCRdb re-called the RT-PCR reads through MiXCR, storing one row per CDR3 protein. This sample carries 920,000 or so distinct CDR3 sequences, under 20% of them seen once, and the ten largest clones take roughly 6%. The table lists this clonotype with a few counts. This TCR came from a human donor who was either an allogeneic HSCT recipient or a stem cell or donor lymphocyte infusion donor (not recorded which). It is not recorded whose cells these are; they may come from a transplant donor. The sample taken for sequencing was blood, either unsorted or a sorted T cell fraction (not recorded which). This chain connects TRBV3-1 to TRBJ1-2; D gene unclear. This CDR3 is CASSQVWPSGHGYTF. Written as DNA, the CDR3 is TGTGCCAGCAGCCAAGTTTGGCCCTCCGGGCATGGCTACACCTTC.